This TCR beta chain was captured by sequencing in a study of CD8 T cells in Susac syndrome. About the study: The Susac syndrome patients that were sequenced included roughly six with active disease and fewer than 10 in remission. Each patient with Susac syndrome, at the time of blood draw, was therapy-naive, on corticosteroids, or on intravenous immunoglobulin alone. Study-wide points: CD4+ T cell repertoires in Susac syndrome exhibited no evidence of clonal expansion.

The length of the CDR3 is 14 residues. The V gene's germline CDR1 is LGHDT and CDR2 YNNKEL (reference sequence). V shed 6 bases and J shed 5 bases, with 16 bases lying between them. Turning to this clonotype: The antigen remains unidentified.

After extraction with the RNeasy kit, about 0.45 to 1 ug of the RNA was reverse transcribed using random hexamers. Amplification of TCR beta CDR3 used immunoSEQ multiplex PCR across 54 Vbeta and 13 Jbeta. TCRdb re-analysed the immunoSEQ multiplex PCR reads in MiXCR, keeping a single row per CDR3 protein. This sample yields a few hundred thousand distinct CDR3 sequences, of which less than 95% are seen a single time; 0.15% to 0.2% belongs to the top ten. The sample taken for sequencing was CD4+ T cells from PBMCs. The origin of this receptor is a human donor with Susac syndrome. The chain joins TRBV3-1 to TRBJ1-1; D is ambiguous. DNA for the CDR3: TGTGCCAGCAGGTCCCGGACCCTTGATACTGAAGCTTTCTTT. Its translation is CASRSRTLDTEAFF.